This T cell receptor beta chain was recovered during a study of CD8 T cells in Susac syndrome. The V end lost 5 bases, the J end lost 3 bases, and 10 bases lay between the germline ends. CDR3 length equals 14 residues. Germline V gives CDR1 SEHNR, CDR2 FQNEAQ (reference sequence). Study observations and caveats: It was acknowledged by the study that relatively few individuals were included in its TCR sequencing and HLA analysis.

With random hexamers, 0.5 to 1 ug RNA was reverse transcribed. It was immunoSEQ multiplex PCR that amplified TCR beta CDR3 across 54 Vbeta and 13 Jbeta. TCRdb re-called the immunoSEQ multiplex PCR reads through MiXCR, storing one row per CDR3 protein. Of about 300,000 distinct CDR3 sequences in the sample, roughly 85% were seen once. On this clonotype: What it binds is not known.

Sequencing was performed on CD8+ T cells from PBMCs. This chain joins TRBV7-9 and TRBJ2-2; the D is unclear. The source of this sequence is a human donor with multiple sclerosis. The CDR3 loop reads CASSLLDYTGELFF. The DNA for the CDR3 is TGTGCCAGCAGCCTCCTCGACTACACCGGGGAGCTGTTTTTT.